This entry lists 9 T cell receptor beta chains sequenced from one sample in a study of blood T cells in healthy people across ages. Primers used in a second PCR of roughly 7 to 11 cycles were a sample-barcoded 5' primer and a J-beta primer mix. MiXCR, applied by TCRdb to the 5' RACE reads, yields one record per CDR3 protein. The sample has about 1.4 million distinct CDR3 sequences, approximately 59% seen once. The specimen sequenced was blood. Source of these receptors: a young man in good health.

With regard to this clonotype: With a much larger clone just one base away, this may be a read error. V and J are TRBV2 and TRBJ2-3; no clear D gene. V was cut by 6 bases and J by 4 bases, with 5 bases left in between. CDR3 length: 11 residues. Germline V CDR1 and CDR2: SNHLY, FYNNEI. This CDR3 reads CASRGSDTQYF. DNA of the CDR3: TGTGCCAGCAGAGGCTCAGATACGCAGTATTTT.

A remark on this clonotype: A junction boundary mismatches the germline segment, possibly from a read error. This chain links TRBV4-3 with TRBJ2-5, with 8 bases aligning to TRBD2. CDR3 length: 16 residues. Germline-derived CDR1 and CDR2 are LGHNA and YSLEER. The CDR3 DNA sequence: TGCGCCGGCAGCCATTCAGCGGGGGTAGGACAAGAGACCCAGTACTTC. Its translation is CAGSHSAGVGQETQYF.

The chain links TRBV29-1 to TRBJ2-7; D ambiguous. CDR1 is SQVTM, CDR2 ANQGSEA, per germline. This CDR3 is 11 amino acids long. The V and J ends lost 7 bases and 6 bases respectively, with 13 bases between them. CDR3 sequence reads: CSANTVSEQYF. The DNA for the CDR3 is TGCAGCGCCAACACGGTGAGCGAGCAGTACTTC.

The rearrangement uses TRBV28 and TRBJ2-7; the D is unclear. This CDR3 is 13 amino acids long. Trimming shortened V by 7 bases and J by 2 bases, and 12 bases separated the two germline ends. CDR1 is MDHEN, CDR2 SYDVKM, per germline. CDR3 in DNA: TGTGCCAGCACCCCCCTGAAGACCTACGAGCAGTACTTC. This translates into CASTPLKTYEQYF. Full variable domain (remainder filled in from reference TRBV28 and TRBJ2-7): DVKVTQSSRYLVKRTGEKVFLECVQDMDHENMFWYRQDPGLGLRLIYFSYDVKMKEKGDIPEGYSVSREKKERFSLILESASTNQTSMYLCASTPLKTYEQYFGPGTRLTVT.

The CDR3 DNA follows: TGTGCCAGCAGTCCTTACAGGGCTTACGAGCAGTACTTC. Protein sequence: CASSPYRAYEQYF. The chain links TRBV12-3 or TRBV12-4 to TRBJ2-5; TRBD1 is a possible D gene (6 bases). The J call could be wrong; TRBJ2-7 is a better fit for the DNA end. The CDR3 is 13 amino acids.

This clonotype was observed a handful of times. The V and J genes are TRBV29-1 and TRBJ1-2, with 10 bases fitting TRBD1. The trim removed 7 bases at V and 4 bases at J, leaving 9 bases unmatched. Germline loops: CDR1 SQVTM, CDR2 ANQGSEA. This CDR3 has 14 amino acids. CDR3 protein: CSAKTGGASYGYTF. The CDR3 nucleotides read TGCAGCGCCAAGACAGGGGGCGCTTCCTATGGCTACACCTTC.

V is TRBV7-2 and J is TRBJ2-1; D may be TRBD2 (5 bases). Germline lookup yields CDR1 SGHTA and CDR2 FQGNSA. This CDR3 spans 18 amino acids. V lost 2 bases and J lost 2, with 19 bases in between. The CDR3 bases are TGTGCCAGCAGCTTAAACCCCCCCCGGGGAATGACCTACAATGAGCAGTTCTTC. Amino acids: CASSLNPPRGMTYNEQFF.

The chain carries TRBV29-1 and TRBJ1-1, with unresolved D. Trimming stripped 5 bases from V and 7 bases from J, with 11 bases between. From germline, CDR1 is SQVTM and CDR2 ANQGSEA. This CDR3 has 11 residues. The CDR3 DNA follows: TGCAGCGTTTCGTTCGGGATTGAAGCTTTCTTT. It yields the protein CSVSFGIEAFF.

V usage is TRBV14 and J usage is TRBJ2-3; D uncertain. There are 16 residues in the CDR3. V lost 4 bases and J 1 base, leaving 15 bases between the germline ends. Germline lookup yields CDR1 SGHDN and CDR2 FVKESK. As DNA, the CDR3 is TGTGCCAGCAGCCGCCAAGATACATTTCGCACAGATACGCAGTATTTT. Translation gives CASSRQDTFRTDTQYF.